A selection of T cell receptor beta chains follows, all from one sample in a study of T cell repertoires in cytomegalovirus infection. A single record per CDR3 protein comes from TCRdb applying MiXCR to the reads. The sample contains hundreds of thousands of distinct CDR3 sequences, 17% of which appear only once. Input material: PBMCs. These receptors originate from a human donor in good health (CMV status not recorded). Some clones in this sample may be carry-over from other donors' samples. CDR3s include the opening cysteine and the closing phenylalanine or tryptophan. A D gene is named only where the DNA matches it firmly. Not every row has a clone size; where given, it reads once, few, many or a size class.

j_call | cdr3_length | clone_size | v_call | d_call | cdr3_aa | cdr3_nt
TRBJ1-1 | 17 | many | TRBV4-1 | TRBD1 | CASSHEGQGADGTEAFF | TGCGCCAGCAGCCATGAAGGACAGGGGGCGGATGGCACTGAAGCTTTCTTT
TRBJ2-5 | 13 | NA | TRBV15 | NA | CATSRQTQETQYF | TGTGCCACCAGCAGACAAACTCAAGAGACCCAGTACTTC
TRBJ2-2 | 14 | NA | TRBV6-5 | NA | CASSYQENTGELFF | TGTGCCAGCAGTTACCAAGAGAACACCGGGGAGCTGTTTTTT
TRBJ2-2 | 14 | NA | TRBV7-2 | TRBD2 | CASRTSYYTGELFF | TGTGCCAGCAGGACTAGCTATTACACCGGGGAGCTGTTTTTT
TRBJ2-5 | 15 | NA | TRBV2 | TRBD2 | CASSGVAGTQETQYF | TGTGCCAGCAGTGGGGTAGCGGGGACCCAAGAGACCCAGTACTTC
TRBJ2-3 | 12 | NA | TRBV6-2/TRBV6-3 | NA | CVSSLPTDTQYF | TGTGTCAGCAGTCTGCCCACAGATACGCAGTATTTT
TRBJ1-4 | 17 | NA | TRBV4-1 | NA | CASSQGATGNSMEKLFF | TGCGCCAGCAGCCAAGGTGCCACAGGGAACTCAATGGAAAAACTGTTTTTT
TRBJ1-2 | 15 | NA | TRBV5-1 | NA | CASSSHPTDNYGYTF | TGCGCCAGCAGCTCCCACCCGACAGACAACTATGGCTACACCTTC
TRBJ1-1 | 18 | few | TRBV27 | TRBD1 | CASSPRARLTGGDTEAFF | TGTGCCAGCAGCCCGCGTGCTCGGTTAACAGGGGGGGACACTGAAGCTTTCTTT
TRBJ2-2 | 16 | NA | TRBV15 | TRBD1 | CATSRTGTGGPGELFF | TGTGCCACCAGCAGAACCGGGACAGGGGGCCCCGGGGAGCTGTTTTTT